Below are 5 T cell receptor beta chains sequenced from a single sample in a study of tissue T cells after allogeneic stem cell transplantation. The data were produced by immunoSEQ multiplex PCR, yet TCRdb's version contains in-frame clones alone and is incomplete. The table lists some 7,600 clones, about 50% of them singletons. As for time point: mouse harvest day 7 after allogeneic transplant. Mouse grafts combined 10^7 T-cell-depleted bone marrow cells with 10^6 splenic CD5+ T cells. Sample: lymph node tissue. These receptors came from a female BALB/c mouse given C57BL/6 T cells with graft-versus-host disease after an allogeneic hematopoietic cell transplant.

As concerns this clone: Gene names follow the mouse nomenclature. The read stops 1 residue short of the end of the CDR3; the missing end is completed from the germline J gene. J is TRBJ2-2 and V is TRBV3; D remains unclear. Germline assignment: CDR1 SNHLY and CDR2 FYNGKV (reference sequence). The CDR3 spans 12 residues. V was clipped by 1 base and J by 5 bases, with 2 bases between them. CDR3 residues: CASSLVTGQLYF. CDR3 DNA, as far as it was read: TGTGCCAGCAGCTTAGTTACCGGGCAGCTCTAC.

This clone has a handful of counts. The genes and germline here are from mouse. With the read ending 1 residue before the CDR3 end, the germline J gene is used to fill in that end. The genes are TRBV19 and TRBJ1-4; D ambiguous. This CDR3 contains 13 residues. In germline, CDR1 is FNHDT, CDR2 SITEND (reference sequence). Trimming stripped 6 bases from V and 3 bases from J, with 9 bases between. The CDR3 sequence: CASIGRANERLFF. CDR3 DNA (partial): TGTGCCAGCATTGGACGGGCCAACGAAAGATTATTT.

This clone was counted a few times. Gene names follow the mouse nomenclature. With the read ending 1 residue before the CDR3 end, the germline J gene is used to fill in that end. The chain joins TRBV23 to TRBJ1-1. Per the germline V gene, CDR1 is KGHTA and CDR2 is FQNQQP. This CDR3 region has 13 residues. CDR3 DNA, as far as it was read: TGCTCCAGCAGTCAAGGGACAAACACAGAAGTCTTC. Translated: CSSSQGTNTEVF. The CDR3 as a whole reads CSSSQGTNTEVFF.

This clone was detected only a few times. Gene and germline names: mouse. From the germline J gene comes the end of the CDR3, since the read stops 1 residue before it. The chain has TRBV26 and TRBJ2-2; D not resolved. Germline CDR1 and CDR2: KGHPV and FQNQEV (reference sequence). This CDR3 has 13 amino acids. The V and J ends lost 0 bases and 1 base respectively, with 0 bases between them. The DNA read from the CDR3 is TGTGCCAGCAGTCTGTCAAACACCGGGCAGCTCTAC. This encodes CASSLSNTGQLY. The entire CDR3 reads CASSLSNTGQLYF. Full variable domain (outside the CDR3, taken from reference TRBV26 and TRBJ2-2): NSKVIQTPRYLVKGQGQKAKMRCIPEKGHPVVFWYQQNKNNEFKFLINFQNQEVLQQIDMTEKRFSAECPSNSPCSLEIQSSEAGDSALYLCASSLSNTGQLYFGEGSKLTVL.

On this clone: The germline and genes are mouse ones. The DNA ends 1 residue before the CDR3 does, and the rest of the CDR3 is filled in from the germline J gene. The chain couples TRBV4 to TRBJ1-1, with 7 bases that match TRBD1. Germline V gives CDR1 LGHDT, CDR2 YNNKQL (reference sequence). The V segment lost 5 bases and the J segment 10 bases; nucleotides outside the gene matches: 4. This CDR3 spans 11 amino acids. The part of the CDR3 DNA that was read is TGTGCCAGCAGCCAGGACAGGAGAGTCTTC. Translating gives CASSQDRRVF. The full CDR3 reads CASSQDRRVFF.